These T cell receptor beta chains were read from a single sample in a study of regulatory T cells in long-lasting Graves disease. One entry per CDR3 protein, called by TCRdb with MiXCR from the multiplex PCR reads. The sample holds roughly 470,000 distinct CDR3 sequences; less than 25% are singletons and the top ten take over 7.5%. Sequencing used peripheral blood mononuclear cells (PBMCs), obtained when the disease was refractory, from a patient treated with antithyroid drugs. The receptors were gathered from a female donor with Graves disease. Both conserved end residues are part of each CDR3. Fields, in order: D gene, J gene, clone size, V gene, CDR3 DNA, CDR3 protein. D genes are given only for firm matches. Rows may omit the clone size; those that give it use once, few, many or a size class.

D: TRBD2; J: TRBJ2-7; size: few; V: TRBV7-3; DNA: TGTGCCAGCAGCTTAACAGGTGGCGGGAGGGCCCACGAGCAGTACTTC; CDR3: CASSLTGGGRAHEQYF
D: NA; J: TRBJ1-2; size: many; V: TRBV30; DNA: TGTGCCTGGAGTTTCGGAAGGGGGGTCGGTGGCTACACCTTC; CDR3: CAWSFGRGVGGYTF
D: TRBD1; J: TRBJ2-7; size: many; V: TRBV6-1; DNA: TGTGCCAGCAGATGGACAGGGGAGGGCGAGCAGTACTTC; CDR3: CASRWTGEGEQYF
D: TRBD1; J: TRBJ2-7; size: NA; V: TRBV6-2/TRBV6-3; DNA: TGTGCCAGCAGTGGGATGGACAGGGCCTACGAGCAGTACTTC; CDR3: CASSGMDRAYEQYF
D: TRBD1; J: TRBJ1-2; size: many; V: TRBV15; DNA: TGTGCCACCAGCAGGACAGGGATAAGCGATGGCTACACCTTC; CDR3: CATSRTGISDGYTF
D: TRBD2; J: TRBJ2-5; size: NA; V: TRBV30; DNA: TGTGCCTGGAGCAACATGGGACTAGCGGACGAGACCCAGTACTTC; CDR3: CAWSNMGLADETQYF
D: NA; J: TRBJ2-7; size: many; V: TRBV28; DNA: TGTGCCAGCAGTTTTATTGGTCCGGAGGGGGACGAGCAGTACTTC; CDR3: CASSFIGPEGDEQYF
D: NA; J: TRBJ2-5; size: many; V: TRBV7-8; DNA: TGTGCCAGCAGGAATACTTGGGGGGACCACCGGGAAAAGACCCAGTACTTC; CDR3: CASRNTWGDHREKTQYF
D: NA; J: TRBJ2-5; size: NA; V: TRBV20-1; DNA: TGCAGTGCTGGCGAGTTCGAGGCTGGGGAGACCCAGTACTTC; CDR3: CSAGEFEAGETQYF
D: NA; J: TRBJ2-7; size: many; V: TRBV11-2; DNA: TGTGCCAGCAGCTCCGACGCCCTCGAGCAGTACTTC; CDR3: CASSSDALEQYF
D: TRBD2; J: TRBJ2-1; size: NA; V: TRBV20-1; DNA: TGCAGTGCTAAGGAAAATCTAGCGGGGCGAGACTTCTTC; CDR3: CSAKENLAGRDFF
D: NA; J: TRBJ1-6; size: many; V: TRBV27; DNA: TGTGCCAGCAGTGTTGGGGCCCATAATTCACCCCTCCACTTT; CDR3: CASSVGAHNSPLHF
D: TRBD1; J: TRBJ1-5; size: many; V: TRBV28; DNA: TGTGCCAGCAGTTACAGGGGGATAGGACAGCCCCAGCATTTT; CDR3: CASSYRGIGQPQHF
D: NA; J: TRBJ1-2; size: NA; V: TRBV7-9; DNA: TGTGCCAGCACCACGGGGCCCAGGAATCCCCGACATGGCTACACCTTC; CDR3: CASTTGPRNPRHGYTF
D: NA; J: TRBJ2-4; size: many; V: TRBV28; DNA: TGTGCCTCTTCCCACCTGGACATTCAGTACTTC; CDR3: CASSHLDIQYF
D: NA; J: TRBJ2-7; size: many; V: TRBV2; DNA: TGTGCCAGCAGTCTACAGGGACTTCCCTACGAGCAGTACTTC; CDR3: CASSLQGLPYEQYF
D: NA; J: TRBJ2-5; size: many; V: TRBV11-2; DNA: TGTGCCAGCAGCTTAGAGGCGTCGGGTTGGGCGGAGACCCAGTACTTC; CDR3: CASSLEASGWAETQYF
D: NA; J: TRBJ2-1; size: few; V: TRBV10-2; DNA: TGCGCCAGCAGCGCAAGGACTGGAAGCTCCTACAATGAGCAGTTCTTC; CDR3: CASSARTGSSYNEQFF
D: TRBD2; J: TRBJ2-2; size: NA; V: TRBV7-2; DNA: TGTGCCAGCAGCCGGGAGGCTAGCGGGAAGAACACCGGGGAGCTGTTTTTT; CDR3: CASSREASGKNTGELFF
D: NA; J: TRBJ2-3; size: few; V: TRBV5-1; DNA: TGCGCCAGCAGCCCTTTTGTCGGGGGGCGAGATACGCAGTATTTT; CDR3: CASSPFVGGRDTQYF
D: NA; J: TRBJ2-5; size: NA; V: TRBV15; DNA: TGTGCCACCAGCAGAGTCAGGGAGAAAGAGACCCAGTACTTC; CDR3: CATSRVREKETQYF
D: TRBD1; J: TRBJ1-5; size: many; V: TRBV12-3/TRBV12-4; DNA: TGTGCCAGCAGTTCCGGGACAGGGGGCAATCAGCCCCAGCATTTT; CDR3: CASSSGTGGNQPQHF
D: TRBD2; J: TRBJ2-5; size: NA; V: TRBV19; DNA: TGTGCCAGTAGTAATGGAGGACTAGCGGCAACCACCCAGTACTTC; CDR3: CASSNGGLAATTQYF
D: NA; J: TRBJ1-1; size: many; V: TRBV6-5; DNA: TGTGCCAGCAGTTACCTAGCTTTCTTT; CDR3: CASSYLAFF
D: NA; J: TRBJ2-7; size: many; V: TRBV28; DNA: TGTGCCAGCAGTCCATCCTTTGGGGGCAGGGGATCGTTAGGCGAGCAGTACTTC; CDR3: CASSPSFGGRGSLGEQYF
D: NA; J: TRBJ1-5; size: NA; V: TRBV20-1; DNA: TGCAGTGCTAGGTGGCGGGGGCAGCCCCAGCATTTT; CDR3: CSARWRGQPQHF
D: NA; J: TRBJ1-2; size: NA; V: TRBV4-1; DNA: TGCGCCAGCAGCCAGGCCCTCTCCGATGGCTACACCTTC; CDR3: CASSQALSDGYTF
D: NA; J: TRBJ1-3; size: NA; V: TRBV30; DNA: TGTGCCTGGACCGTAAGCTCGGGGTTTGGAAACACCATATATTTT; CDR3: CAWTVSSGFGNTIYF
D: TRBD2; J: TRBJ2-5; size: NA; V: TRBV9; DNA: TGTGCCAGCAGCGGGGGACTAAGCGGAGGAGAGACCCAGTACTTC; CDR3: CASSGGLSGGETQYF